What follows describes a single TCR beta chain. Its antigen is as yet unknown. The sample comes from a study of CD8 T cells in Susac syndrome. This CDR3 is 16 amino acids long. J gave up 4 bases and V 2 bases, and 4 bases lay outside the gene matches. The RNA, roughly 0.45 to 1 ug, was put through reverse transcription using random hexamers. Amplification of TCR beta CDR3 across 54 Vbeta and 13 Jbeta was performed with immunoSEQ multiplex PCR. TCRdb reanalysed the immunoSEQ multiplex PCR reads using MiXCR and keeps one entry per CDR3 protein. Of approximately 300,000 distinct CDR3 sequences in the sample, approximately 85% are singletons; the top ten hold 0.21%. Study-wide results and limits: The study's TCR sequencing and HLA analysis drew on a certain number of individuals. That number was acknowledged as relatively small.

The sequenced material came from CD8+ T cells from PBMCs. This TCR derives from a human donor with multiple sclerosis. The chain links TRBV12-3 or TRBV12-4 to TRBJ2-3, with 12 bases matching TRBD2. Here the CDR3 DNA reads TGTGCCAGCAGTTTACTAGCGGGAGGGTCGCCAGATACGCAGTATTTT. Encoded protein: CASSLLAGGSPDTQYF.